This TCR beta chain is drawn from a study of identical twins. With regard to this clonotype: The antigen remains unidentified.

Study findings and constraints: In cord blood, abundant beta clonotypes had fewer insertions; memory showed no trend.

TCRdb analysed the 5' RACE reads with MiXCR anew, one entry per CDR3 protein. Of nearly 650,000 distinct CDR3 sequences in the sample, 7.1% were seen once. These data are also associated with another study on yellow fever vaccine responses in identical twins.

This clonotype was obtained from a woman younger than 30 in good health. The material sequenced was PBMCs.

The CDR3: CAISEEQKLSNEQFF. The DNA of the CDR3 is TGTGCCATCAGTGAGGAACAGAAGTTGTCGAATGAGCAGTTCTTC. The rearrangement joins TRBV10-3 to TRBJ2-1; D gene uncertain. The CDR3 has 15 amino acids. Germline CDR1 is ENHRY and CDR2 is SYGVKD. The ends were cut back, 2 bases at V and 7 bases at J, with 15 bases in the middle.